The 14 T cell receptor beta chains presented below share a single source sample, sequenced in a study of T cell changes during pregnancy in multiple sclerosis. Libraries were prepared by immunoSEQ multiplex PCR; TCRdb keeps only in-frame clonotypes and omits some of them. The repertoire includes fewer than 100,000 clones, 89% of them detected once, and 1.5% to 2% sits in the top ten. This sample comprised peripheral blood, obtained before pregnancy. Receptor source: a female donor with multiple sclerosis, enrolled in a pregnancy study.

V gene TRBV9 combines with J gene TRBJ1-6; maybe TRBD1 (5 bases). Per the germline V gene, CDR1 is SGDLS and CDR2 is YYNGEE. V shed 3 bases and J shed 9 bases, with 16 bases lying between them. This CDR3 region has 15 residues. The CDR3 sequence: CASSAGGGVGSPLHF. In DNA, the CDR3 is TGTGCCAGCAGCGCGGGGGGAGGGGTCGGTTCACCCCTCCACTTT.

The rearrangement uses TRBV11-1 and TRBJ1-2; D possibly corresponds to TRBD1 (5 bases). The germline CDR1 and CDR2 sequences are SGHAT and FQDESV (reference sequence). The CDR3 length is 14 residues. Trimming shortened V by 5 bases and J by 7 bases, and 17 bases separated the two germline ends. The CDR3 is CASSPTGGLRGYTF. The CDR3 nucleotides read TGTGCCAGCAGCCCCACCGGGGGTTTACGTGGCTACACCTTC.

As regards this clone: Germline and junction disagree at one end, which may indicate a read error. DNA for the CDR3: TGTGCCAGCAGCTCGTTCTACCCAGGGCTCGGTGACTTC. Translated: CASSSFYPGLGDF. J is TRBJ1-2 and V is TRBV5-5, with D perhaps matching TRBD1 (5 bases). Looked up from germline, CDR1 is SGHKS and CDR2 is YYEKEE (reference sequence). This CDR3 spans 13 amino acids.

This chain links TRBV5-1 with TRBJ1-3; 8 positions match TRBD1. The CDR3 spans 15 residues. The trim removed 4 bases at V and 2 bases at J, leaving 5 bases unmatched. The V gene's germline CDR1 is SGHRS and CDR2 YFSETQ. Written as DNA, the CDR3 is TGCGCCAGCAGCCCAACAGGGGGACCTGGAAACACCATATATTTT. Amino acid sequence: CASSPTGGPGNTIYF.

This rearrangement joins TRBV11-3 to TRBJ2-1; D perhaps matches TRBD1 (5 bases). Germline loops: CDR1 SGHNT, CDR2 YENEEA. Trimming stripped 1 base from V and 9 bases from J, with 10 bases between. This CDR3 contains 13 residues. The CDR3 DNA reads TGTGCCAGCAGCTTAGGTTGGGGCGGTGAGCAGTTCTTC. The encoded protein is CASSLGWGGEQFF. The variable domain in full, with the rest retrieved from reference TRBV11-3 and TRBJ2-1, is EAGVVQSPRYKIIEKKQPVAFWCNPISGHNTLYWYLQNLGQGPELLIRYENEEAVDDSQLPKDRFSAERLKGVDSTLKIQPAELGDSAVYLCASSLGWGGEQFFGPGTRLTVL.

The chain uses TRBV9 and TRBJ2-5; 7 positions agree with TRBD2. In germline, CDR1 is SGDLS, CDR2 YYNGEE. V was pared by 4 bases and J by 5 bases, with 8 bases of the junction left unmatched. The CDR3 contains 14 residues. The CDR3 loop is CASSPRLAVETQYF. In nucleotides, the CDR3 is TGTGCCAGCAGCCCAAGACTAGCAGTGGAGACCCAGTACTTC.

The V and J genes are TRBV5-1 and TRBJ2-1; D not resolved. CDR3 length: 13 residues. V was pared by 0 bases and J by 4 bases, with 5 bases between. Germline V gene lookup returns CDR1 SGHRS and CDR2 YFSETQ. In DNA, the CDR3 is TGCGCCAGCAGCTTGGCACTTTACAATGAGCAGTTCTTC. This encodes CASSLALYNEQFF. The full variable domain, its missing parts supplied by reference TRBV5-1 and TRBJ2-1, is KAGVTQTPRYLIKTRGQQVTLSCSPISGHRSVSWYQQTPGQGLQFLFEYFSETQRNKGNFPGRFSGRQFSNSRSEMNVSTLELGDSALYLCASSLALYNEQFFGPGTRLTVL.

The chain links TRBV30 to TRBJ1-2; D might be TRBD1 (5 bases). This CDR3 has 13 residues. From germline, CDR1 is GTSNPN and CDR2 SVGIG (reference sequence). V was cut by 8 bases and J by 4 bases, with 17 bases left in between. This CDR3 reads CAGNLAGPYGYTF. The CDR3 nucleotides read TGTGCCGGAAATTTGGCGGGGCCCTATGGCTACACCTTC.

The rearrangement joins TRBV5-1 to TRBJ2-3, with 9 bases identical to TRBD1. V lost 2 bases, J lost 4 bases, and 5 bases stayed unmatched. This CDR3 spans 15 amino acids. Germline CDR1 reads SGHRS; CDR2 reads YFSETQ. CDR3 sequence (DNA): TGCGCCAGCAGCTTCGGGACAGGGTCTGCAGATACGCAGTATTTT. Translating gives CASSFGTGSADTQYF.

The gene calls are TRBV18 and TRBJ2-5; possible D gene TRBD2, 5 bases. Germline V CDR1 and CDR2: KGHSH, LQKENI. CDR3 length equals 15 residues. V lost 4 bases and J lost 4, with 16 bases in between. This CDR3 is CASSQNSPRGETQYF. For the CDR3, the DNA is TGTGCCAGCTCACAAAACAGCCCCCGGGGAGAGACCCAGTACTTC.

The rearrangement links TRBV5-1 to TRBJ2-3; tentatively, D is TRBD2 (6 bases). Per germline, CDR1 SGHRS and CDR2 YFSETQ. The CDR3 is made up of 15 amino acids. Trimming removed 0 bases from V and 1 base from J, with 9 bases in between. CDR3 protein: CASSLVGTRTDTQYF. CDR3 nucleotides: TGCGCCAGCAGCTTGGTTGGGACTCGCACAGATACGCAGTATTTT.

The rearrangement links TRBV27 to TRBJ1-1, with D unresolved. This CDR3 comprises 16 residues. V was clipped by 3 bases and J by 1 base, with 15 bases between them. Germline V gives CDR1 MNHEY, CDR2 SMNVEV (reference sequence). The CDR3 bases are TGTGCCAGCAGTTTGAGTAGCGGCAGGCCGAACACTGAAGCTTTCTTT. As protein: CASSLSSGRPNTEAFF.

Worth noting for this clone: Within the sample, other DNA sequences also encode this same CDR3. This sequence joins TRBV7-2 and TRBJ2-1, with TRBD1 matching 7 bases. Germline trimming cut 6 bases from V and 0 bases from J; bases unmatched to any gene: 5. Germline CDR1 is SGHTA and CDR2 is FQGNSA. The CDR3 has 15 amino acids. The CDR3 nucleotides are TGTGCCAGCAGTCCCTCAGGGGGCTCCTACAATGAGCAGTTCTTC. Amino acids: CASSPSGGSYNEQFF. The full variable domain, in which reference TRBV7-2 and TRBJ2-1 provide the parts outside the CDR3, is GAGVSQSPSNKVTEKGKDVELRCDPISGHTALYWYRQSLGQGLEFLIYFQGNSAPDKSGLPSDRFSAERTGGSVSTLTIQRTQQEDSAVYLCASSPSGGSYNEQFFGPGTRLTVL.

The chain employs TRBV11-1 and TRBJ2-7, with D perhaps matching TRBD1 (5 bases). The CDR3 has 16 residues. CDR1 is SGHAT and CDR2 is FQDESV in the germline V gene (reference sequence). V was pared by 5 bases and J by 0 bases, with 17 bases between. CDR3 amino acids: CASSLNRIPLSYEQYF. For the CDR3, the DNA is TGTGCCAGCAGCCTTAACAGGATCCCCCTCTCCTACGAGCAGTACTTC.